Listed below are T cell receptor beta chains from one sample, sequenced in a study of identical twins. MiXCR, run by TCRdb on the 5' RACE reads, gives a single entry per CDR3 protein. The data hold roughly 720,000 distinct CDR3 sequences, with approximately 18% observed a single time. These records were also assigned to another study, of T cells expressing NK-cell markers.

The sample taken for sequencing was PBMCs. The receptors originated from a woman under 30 in good health. CDR3s include the opening cysteine and the closing phenylalanine or tryptophan. The D gene is left open where the match is weak. Clone size is shown for a subset of rows, as once, few, many or a class of expanded clone.

V	size	D	J	DNA	CDR3
TRBV5-4	NA	TRBD2	TRBJ2-3	TGTGCCAGCAGCCGCAGCGGGGGGGCGGAAGATACGCAGTATTTT	CASSRSGGAEDTQYF
TRBV20-1	few	TRBD2	TRBJ2-3	TGCAGTGCGGTGTCTAGCGGGGGGGTTTATACTAGCACAGATACGCAGTATTTT	CSAVSSGGVYTSTDTQYF
TRBV7-3	few	NA	TRBJ2-3	TGTGCCAGCAGCTTAGACGACCGGCGGAGAGATACGCAGTATTTT	CASSLDDRRRDTQYF
TRBV12-3/TRBV12-4	NA	NA	TRBJ2-3	TGTGCCACCATAGACTACAACACAGATACGCAGTATTTT	CATIDYNTDTQYF
TRBV12-3/TRBV12-4	NA	NA	TRBJ1-4	TGTGCCAGCAGTTTAGCAGGGTCATCTGAAAAACTGTTTTTT	CASSLAGSSEKLFF
TRBV29-1	many	TRBD1	TRBJ1-2	TGCAGCGTTGAAGCAGGGGGCTATGGCTACACCTTC	CSVEAGGYGYTF
TRBV27	NA	TRBD2	TRBJ2-1	TGTGCCAGCAGTGGGACGGGGGGGTTCGGTGGGCAGTTCTTC	CASSGTGGFGGQFF
TRBV7-9	many	NA	TRBJ2-5	TGTGCCAGCAGCTCGACTCGCCTCGGGGAGACCCAGTACTTC	CASSSTRLGETQYF
TRBV2	NA	TRBD1	TRBJ2-3	TGTGCCAGCAGTGGACGGGACAGGGCTACAGATACGCAGTATTTT	CASSGRDRATDTQYF
TRBV6-1	NA	NA	TRBJ2-6	TGTGCCAGCAGTGAATTCTCTGGGGCCAACGTCCTGACTTTC	CASSEFSGANVLTF
TRBV7-9	few	NA	TRBJ1-2	TGTGCCAGCAGCAACCAGGGATTAGAAGGCTACACCTTC	CASSNQGLEGYTF
TRBV12-3/TRBV12-4	NA	NA	TRBJ1-1	TGTGCCAGCATCAGGGAAACTGAAGCTTTCTTT	CASIRETEAFF
TRBV6-1	NA	TRBD2	TRBJ2-2	TGTGCCAGCAGAAGAAAAGCTAGCGGGGAGACGACCGGGGAGCTGTTTTTT	CASRRKASGETTGELFF
TRBV4-2	NA	TRBD1	TRBJ2-3	TGTGCCAGCAGCCAATACCAGGGACAGGGCGGATTTGATACGCAGTATTTT	CASSQYQGQGGFDTQYF
TRBV6-4	NA	TRBD2	TRBJ2-3	TGTGCCAGCAGAGGGGAGACTAGCGGGGGGGCCGGGACAGATACGCAGTATTTT	CASRGETSGGAGTDTQYF
TRBV20-1	NA	TRBD2	TRBJ2-1	TGCAGTGCTAGAGAAGCGGGAGGGAGGAATGAGCAGTTCTTC	CSAREAGGRNEQFF
TRBV29-1	few	NA	TRBJ1-4	TGCAGCGTCTATTTGGGTGAAAAACTGTTTTTT	CSVYLGEKLFF
TRBV6-2/TRBV6-3	NA	NA	TRBJ2-1	TGTGCCAGCAGTTTAGAACATTACAATGAGCAGTTCTTC	CASSLEHYNEQFF
TRBV9	few	NA	TRBJ2-7	TGTGCCAGCAGCGTAGGCCAGAGAGCCTACGAGCAGTACTTC	CASSVGQRAYEQYF
TRBV12-3/TRBV12-4	NA	TRBD2	TRBJ2-3	TGTGCCAGCCGTCCCGCTAGCGGGGCCCTCGCGCAGTATTTT	CASRPASGALAQYF
TRBV21-1	few	NA	TRBJ1-1	TGTGCCAGCAGCAAAAGGGGGCAGGCTTTCTTT	CASSKRGQAFF
TRBV20-1	few	NA	TRBJ2-3	TGCAGTGCTAGTAACGCAGATACGCAGTATTTT	CSASNADTQYF